A selection of T cell receptor beta chains follows, all from one sample in a study of human T cells and chemical hapten exposure. TCRdb redid the calling of the RACE reads with MiXCR, one entry per CDR3 protein. The repertoire consists of roughly 56,000 distinct CDR3 sequences, with 8.5% to 10% occurring once and the leading ten covering approximately 10%. Sequencing used whole blood, obtained in connection with sensitization to the hapten diphenylcyclopropenone (DPC). These receptors were collected from a young woman with alopecia areata. Some clones in this sample may be carry-over from other donors' samples. CDR3s include the opening cysteine and the closing phenylalanine or tryptophan. D genes are given only for firm matches. Rows give clone size only sometimes, using once, few, many, or a class for an expanded clone.

d_call,clone_size,v_call,j_call,cdr3_nt,cdr3_aa
-,-,TRBV14,TRBJ2-7,TGTGCCAGCAGCCAAGATCTGAGGGGATCGAAGTACGAGCAGTACTTC,CASSQDLRGSKYEQYF
-,many,TRBV9,TRBJ1-6,TGTGCCAGCAGCTCGGGGGAACGGTATAATTCACCCCTCCACTTT,CASSSGERYNSPLHF
-,few,TRBV28,TRBJ2-7,TGTGCCAGCGGAATCTCCAGGGGCCCCTACGAGCAGTACTTC,CASGISRGPYEQYF
TRBD2,few,TRBV27,TRBJ2-7,TGTGCCAGCAGTTTAACGGGGGGTCCCTCCTACGAGCAGTACTTC,CASSLTGGPSYEQYF
-,-,TRBV4-3,TRBJ2-1,TGCGCCAGCAGCCAAGATCCGACCAACTACAATGAGCAGTTCTTC,CASSQDPTNYNEQFF
-,many,TRBV6-1,TRBJ2-1,TGTGCCAGCAGCCGGAGGGCTGGGCTCTCCTACAATGAGCAGTTCTTC,CASSRRAGLSYNEQFF
TRBD2,-,TRBV6-6,TRBJ2-3,TGTGCCAGCAGGCCTAGCGGGGGTCGTGATACGCAGTATTTT,CASRPSGGRDTQYF
TRBD2,-,TRBV5-6,TRBJ2-3,TGTGCCAGCACCCCGGGACTAGCGGGGGGTGCAGATACGCAGTATTTT,CASTPGLAGGADTQYF
-,-,TRBV29-1,TRBJ2-6,TGCAGCGTTGGAGGACCGACTGGGGCCAACGTCCTGACTTTC,CSVGGPTGANVLTF
TRBD1,few,TRBV19,TRBJ1-5,TGTGCCAGTGCTCCCGGGACAGGGGCCATTAATCAGCCCCAGCATTTT,CASAPGTGAINQPQHF
TRBD1,-,TRBV4-2,TRBJ2-7,TGTGCCAGCAGCCAAGACCCCAGGGGGTCTACTGAGCAGTACTTC,CASSQDPRGSTEQYF
-,-,TRBV12-3/TRBV12-4,TRBJ1-2,TGTGCCAGCGCCGGGACGTTTGCTAACTATGGCTACACCTTC,CASAGTFANYGYTF
-,-,TRBV11-1,TRBJ2-6,TGTGCCAGCAGCTTAGGCCTAAGCTCTGGGGCCAACGTCCTGACTTTC,CASSLGLSSGANVLTF
-,few,TRBV5-1,TRBJ1-6,TGCGCCAGCAGCCCTGACACATACAGCGATGTCACCCTCCACTTT,CASSPDTYSDVTLHF
-,few,TRBV4-1,TRBJ2-3,TGCGCCAGCCAGCCCGTACAGGGAAGCACAGATACGCAGTATTTT,CASQPVQGSTDTQYF
-,few,TRBV7-9,TRBJ2-3,TGTGCCAGCAGCTTAACCCCCCGGGCGGCGGGGAGCACAGATACGCAGTATTTT,CASSLTPRAAGSTDTQYF
-,-,TRBV3-1,TRBJ1-1,TGTGCCAGCAGCGGCGACGGGTTCCGGGCTTTCTTT,CASSGDGFRAFF
-,-,TRBV6-5,TRBJ2-6,TGTGCCAGCAGTTACTCAAATAGGGGGGCCAACGTCCTGACTTTC,CASSYSNRGANVLTF
-,-,TRBV7-2,TRBJ2-3,TGTGCCAGCAGCTCCATGGTCCCAGATACGCAGTATTTT,CASSSMVPDTQYF
-,-,TRBV5-1,TRBJ1-1,TGCGCCAGCAGAATTTCGACAGGACCGAACACTGAAGCTTTCTTT,CASRISTGPNTEAFF
TRBD2,few,TRBV5-1,TRBJ2-1,TGCGCCAGCAGCTTGAACGGGGGGGCCGGTGGTGAGCAGTTCTTC,CASSLNGGAGGEQFF
TRBD1,many,TRBV5-1,TRBJ1-5,TGCGCCAGCAGGTTGGGACAGAGCACAAATCAGCCCCAGCATTTT,CASRLGQSTNQPQHF
-,many,TRBV12-3/TRBV12-4,TRBJ1-3,TGTGCCAGCAGCCGTCCCCCTCCCCCTGGAAACACCATATATTTT,CASSRPPPPGNTIYF
TRBD2,-,TRBV2,TRBJ2-3,TGTGCCAGCCTAGCGGGGGCCCGCACAGATACGCAGTATTTT,CASLAGARTDTQYF
TRBD1,few,TRBV28,TRBJ1-5,TGTGCCAGCAGCCCTACAGGGGGCCGCAATCAGCCCCAGCATTTT,CASSPTGGRNQPQHF
-,few,TRBV29-1,TRBJ2-6,TGCAGCGTTGCCAGCTCTGGGGCCAACGTCCTGACTTTC,CSVASSGANVLTF
-,few,TRBV27,TRBJ1-2,TGTGCCAGCAGTGGTGGGAGGAGGGTCGGAGGCGACACCTTC,CASSGGRRVGGDTF
-,many,TRBV28,TRBJ1-3,TGTGCCAGCAGTTTATTAATTCCTGACACCTCTGGAAACACCATATATTTT,CASSLLIPDTSGNTIYF
TRBD2,medium-sized,TRBV24-1,TRBJ2-1,TGTGCCACCAGTGATTTACTAGCGGGGGGGCGGAATGAGCAGTTCTTC,CATSDLLAGGRNEQFF
-,few,TRBV7-2,TRBJ1-6,TGTGCCAGCAGCTTAGGGATTTCCACCAGATCACCCCTCCACTTT,CASSLGISTRSPLHF
-,few,TRBV2,TRBJ1-6,TGTGCCAGCATCCTACAGGGAGGAAATTCACCCCTCCACTTT,CASILQGGNSPLHF
-,-,TRBV5-1,TRBJ2-3,TGCGCCAGCAGCTTGGACAACACAGATACGCAGTATTTT,CASSLDNTDTQYF
-,-,TRBV29-1,TRBJ2-5,TGCAGCGTTGAAGATCAATGGGAGACCCAGTACTTC,CSVEDQWETQYF
-,many,TRBV11-2,TRBJ1-3,TGTGCCAGCAGCTTTGCGGTCATGGCTCACATATATTTT,CASSFAVMAHIYF
-,-,TRBV6-2/TRBV6-3,TRBJ2-3,TGTGCCGGCAGAGACGGGACAACTAGCACAGATACGCAGTATTTT,CAGRDGTTSTDTQYF
-,many,TRBV12-3/TRBV12-4,TRBJ1-2,TGTGCCAGCACTCCGGGGACTGACTCTAACTATGGCTACACCTTC,CASTPGTDSNYGYTF
-,-,TRBV3-1,TRBJ1-1,TGTGCCAGCAGCCAAGAAACAGGGTCCACTGAAGCTTTCTTT,CASSQETGSTEAFF
-,few,TRBV12-3/TRBV12-4,TRBJ1-2,TGTGCCAGCCGGGGGCCTAACTATGGCTACACCTTC,CASRGPNYGYTF
TRBD1,-,TRBV27,TRBJ2-7,TGTGCCAGCGGACCGGGACAGGGCCCCTACGAGCAGTACTTC,CASGPGQGPYEQYF
-,-,TRBV7-2,TRBJ2-3,TGTGCCAGCAGCATAACAGGATATGGCACAGATACGCAGTATTTT,CASSITGYGTDTQYF
TRBD1,-,TRBV7-2,TRBJ1-1,TGTGCCAGCAGCTTACAGGGGGCTTTCGAAGCTTTCTTT,CASSLQGAFEAFF
-,-,TRBV19,TRBJ2-3,TGTGCCAGTAGTATAGGCGGGGCAGATACGCAGTATTTT,CASSIGGADTQYF
TRBD1,-,TRBV6-6,TRBJ1-5,TGTGCCAGCAGTCCGGGGACAGAGAATTCTTATCAGCCCCAGCATTTT,CASSPGTENSYQPQHF
-,many,TRBV12-3/TRBV12-4,TRBJ2-3,TGTGCCAGCAGCCCCAGCACAGATACGCAGTATTTT,CASSPSTDTQYF
TRBD2,few,TRBV6-6,TRBJ2-7,TGTGCCAGCAGGTTAGGGAGGGGCTACGAGCAGTACTTC,CASRLGRGYEQYF
TRBD1,many,TRBV6-2/TRBV6-3,TRBJ2-1,TGTGCCAGCAGCATTACAGGGGCCAATGAGCAGTTCTTC,CASSITGANEQFF
-,few,TRBV12-3/TRBV12-4,TRBJ2-1,TGTGCCAGCAGTTTATGGGGTTACAATGAGCAGTTCTTC,CASSLWGYNEQFF
-,many,TRBV12-3/TRBV12-4,TRBJ1-1,TGTGCCAGCAGTTTAGTTCCCGAGATTGAAGCTTTCTTT,CASSLVPEIEAFF